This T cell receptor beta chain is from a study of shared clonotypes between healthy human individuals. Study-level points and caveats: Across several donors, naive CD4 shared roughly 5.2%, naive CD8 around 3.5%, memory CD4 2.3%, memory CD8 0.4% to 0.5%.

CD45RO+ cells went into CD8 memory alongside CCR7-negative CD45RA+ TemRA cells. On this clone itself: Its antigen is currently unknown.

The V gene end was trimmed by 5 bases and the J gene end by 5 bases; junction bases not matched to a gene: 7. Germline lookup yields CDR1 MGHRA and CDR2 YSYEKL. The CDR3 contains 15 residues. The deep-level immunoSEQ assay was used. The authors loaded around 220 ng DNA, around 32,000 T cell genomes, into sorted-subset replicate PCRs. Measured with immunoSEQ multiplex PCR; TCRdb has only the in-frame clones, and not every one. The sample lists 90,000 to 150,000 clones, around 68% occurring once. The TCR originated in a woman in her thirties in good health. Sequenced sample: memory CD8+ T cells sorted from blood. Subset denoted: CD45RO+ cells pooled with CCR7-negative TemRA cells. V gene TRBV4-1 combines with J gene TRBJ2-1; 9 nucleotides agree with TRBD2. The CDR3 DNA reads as TGCGCCAGCAGCTATAGCGGGAGCAGGAACAATGAGCAGTTCTTC. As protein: CASSYSGSRNNEQFF.